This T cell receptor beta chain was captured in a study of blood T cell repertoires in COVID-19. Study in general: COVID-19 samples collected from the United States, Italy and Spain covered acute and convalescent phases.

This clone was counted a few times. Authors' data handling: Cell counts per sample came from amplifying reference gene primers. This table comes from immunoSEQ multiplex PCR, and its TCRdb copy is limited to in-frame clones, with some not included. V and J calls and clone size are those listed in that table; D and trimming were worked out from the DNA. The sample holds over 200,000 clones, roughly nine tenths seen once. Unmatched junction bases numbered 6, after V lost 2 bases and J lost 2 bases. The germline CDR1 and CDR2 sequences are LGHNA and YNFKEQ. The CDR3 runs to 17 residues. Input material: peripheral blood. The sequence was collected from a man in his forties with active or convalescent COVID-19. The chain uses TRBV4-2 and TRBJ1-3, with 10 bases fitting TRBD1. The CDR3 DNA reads TGTGCCAGCAGCCAAAATTCCGGGACAGGGGCTGGAAACACCATATATTTT. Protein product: CASSQNSGTGAGNTIYF.